The 25 T cell receptor beta chains presented below share a single source sample, sequenced in a study of cytomegalovirus exposure and HLA in healthy donors. Researchers ran the PCR with 60 Vbeta and 13 Jbeta primers. Only in-frame clones appear in the TCRdb table, and some are missing; sequencing was by immunoSEQ multiplex PCR. The sample contains around 90,000 clones, roughly two thirds of which appear only once. The sample taken for sequencing was PBMCs. Source of these receptors: a human donor in good health.

The chain uses TRBV6-5 and TRBJ2-1, with D possibly matching TRBD1 (5 bases). The germline V and J ends were trimmed by 6 bases and 8 bases, with 14 bases remaining between them. From germline, CDR1 is MNHEY and CDR2 SVGAGI. The CDR3 extends over 13 amino acids. The CDR3 here is CASSGQGWHEQFF. CDR3 nucleotides: TGTGCCAGCAGCGGGCAGGGATGGCATGAGCAGTTCTTC.

This clone was detected only once. The V call is TRBV29-1, the J call TRBJ2-1; 8 nucleotides line up with TRBD2. The CDR3 runs to 13 residues. The germline V gene has CDR1 SQVTM and CDR2 ANQGSEA. Trimming cost V 8 bases and J 5 bases; bases outside gene matches: 8. The CDR3 DNA reads TGCAGCCTGGGGCGGGGGGCCAACAATGAGCAGTTCTTC. It translates to CSLGRGANNEQFF.

The chain links TRBV6-6 to TRBJ1-1; D is unclear. The CDR3 extends over 12 amino acids. Germline CDR1 reads MNHNY; CDR2 reads SVGAGI (reference sequence). V dropped 5 bases and J dropped 6 bases, with 10 bases sitting between them. In nucleotides, the CDR3 is TGTGCCAGCAGTCTTTCCCGTTCTGAAGCTTTCTTT. Its protein is CASSLSRSEAFF.

The chain's CDR3 is CTSSQDLKRGGQPQYF. The CDR3 DNA reads as TGCACCAGCAGCCAAGATCTTAAGCGGGGGGGCCAACCGCAGTATTTT. The V call is TRBV1, the J call TRBJ2-3; whether TRBD2, the table's D call, matches the DNA was not checked. TRBV1 is reported as a pseudogene. The CDR3 length is 16 residues.

This clone was observed a handful of times. This rearrangement joins TRBV2 to TRBJ1-4; possible D gene TRBD1, 5 bases. This CDR3 is 13 amino acids long. CDR1 and CDR2 from the germline V gene are SNHLY and FYNNEI. Trimming removed 1 base from V and 10 bases from J, with 10 bases in between. The CDR3: CASSEGQSVKLFF. In DNA form, the CDR3 reads TGTGCCAGCAGTGAAGGACAGTCGGTAAAACTGTTTTTT.

The chain is built from TRBV5-8 and TRBJ2-7; a weak D match, TRBD2 (5 bases). Germline V gene lookup returns CDR1 SGHTS and CDR2 YDEGEE. Trimming removed 2 bases from V and 1 base from J, with 10 bases in between. CDR3 size: 14 residues. This CDR3 is CASSFGLTSYEQYF. The CDR3 DNA reads as TGTGCCAGCAGCTTCGGACTTACGTCCTACGAGCAGTACTTC.

In DNA form, the CDR3 reads TGTGCCAGCAGCCAAGCAGGACAGGGGTATGTTGGCTACACCTTC. Translating it yields CASSQAGQGYVGYTF. The V call is TRBV4-2, the J call TRBJ1-2; TRBD1 agrees at 9 bases. Looked up from germline, CDR1 is LGHNA and CDR2 is YNFKEQ. The CDR3 consists of 15 residues. The junction had 7 bases not matched to a gene; V was cut back by 1 base and J by 7 bases.

The chain links TRBV12-5 to TRBJ2-3; 10 nucleotides line up with TRBD1. J gave up 8 bases and V 6 bases, and 2 bases lay outside the gene matches. Germline CDR1 reads LGHNT; CDR2 reads FRNRAP. The CDR3 covers 12 residues. For the CDR3, the DNA is TGTGCTAGTGGGGGACAGGGGCCTACGCAGTATTTT. Protein: CASGGQGPTQYF.

The chain uses TRBV7-3 and TRBJ1-2; weak D call: TRBD1 (6 bases). Trimming left V 2 bases short and J 5 bases short, with 9 bases between. The CDR3 is made up of 13 amino acids. From germline, CDR1 is SGHTA and CDR2 FQGTGA. CDR3 sequence reads: CASSLQGSYGYTF. The DNA for the CDR3 is TGTGCCAGCAGCTTACAGGGGAGTTATGGCTACACCTTC.

The chain has TRBV4-3 and TRBJ1-1; tentative D call: TRBD1 (5 bases). CDR3 length equals 16 residues. The V and J ends lost 2 bases and 0 bases respectively, with 13 bases between them. In germline, CDR1 is LGHNA, CDR2 YSLEER. The CDR3: CASSQFGRGMNTEAFF. In DNA form, the CDR3 reads TGCGCCAGCAGCCAATTCGGACGGGGGATGAACACTGAAGCTTTCTTT.

This clone was seen only a few times. This chain joins TRBV5-1 and TRBJ1-3; D call uncertain. CDR3 length: 14 amino acids. Germline V gene lookup returns CDR1 SGHRS and CDR2 YFSETQ. Deletions cut 4 bases from V and 0 bases from J, with 8 bases between. The CDR3 protein is CASSPAGSGNTIYF. The CDR3 DNA follows: TGCGCCAGCAGCCCGGCAGGCTCTGGAAACACCATATATTTT.

The chain employs TRBV2 and TRBJ2-2; 13 nucleotides line up with TRBD2. This CDR3 is built from 17 residues. The ends lost 6 bases at V and 2 bases at J; junction bases unmatched: 6. CDR1 and CDR2 from the germline V gene are SNHLY and FYNNEI. The CDR3 region is CASRGLAGAQNTGELFF. In nucleotides, the CDR3 is TGTGCCAGCAGAGGACTAGCGGGGGCTCAAAACACCGGGGAGCTGTTTTTT.

CDR3 sequence: CASSLRMGGGYGYTF. The CDR3 DNA follows: TGCGCCAGCAGCTTGCGCATGGGAGGGGGCTATGGCTACACCTTC. This sequence joins TRBV5-1 and TRBJ1-2, with a weak D call TRBD1 (6 bases). The ends were cut back, 1 base at V and 4 bases at J, with 14 bases in the middle. The germline gives CDR1 SGHRS, CDR2 YFSETQ. CDR3 size: 15 residues.

The chain couples TRBV4-1 to TRBJ1-2; a possible D gene is TRBD1 (6 bases). Germline lookup yields CDR1 MGHRA and CDR2 YSYEKL. The CDR3 consists of 14 residues. With 3 bases removed from V and 6 bases from J, the gap between germline ends came to 14 bases. The CDR3 nucleotides are TGCGCCAGCAGCCATACCGGGGGGGGCAATGGCTACACCTTC. It translates to CASSHTGGGNGYTF.

J is TRBJ1-5 and V is TRBV9; 8 bases map to TRBD1. Germline V gene data show CDR1 as SGDLS and CDR2 as YYNGEE. Trimming at V came to 4 bases and at J to 6 bases, leaving 6 bases not matched to a gene. The length of the CDR3 is 14 residues. The CDR3 nucleotides read TGTGCCAGCAGCCCAGGACAGGGCGGTCAGCCCCAGCATTTT. This sequence encodes CASSPGQGGQPQHF.

The count of this clone is one. V usage is TRBV30 and J usage is TRBJ1-2, with 9 bases lining up with TRBD1. V was clipped by 0 bases and J by 2 bases; unmatched bases: 10. CDR3 length equals 17 residues. Germline values: CDR1 GTSNPN, CDR2 SVGIG (reference sequence). CDR3 DNA sequence: TGTGCCTGGAGTGTACTCACAGGGGGCACAGACAACTATGGCTACACCTTC. It codes for CAWSVLTGGTDNYGYTF. Based on the CDR3 plus reference TRBV30 and TRBJ1-2, the full variable domain is SQTIHQWPATLVQPVGSPLSLECTVEGTSNPNLYWYRQAAGRGLQLLFYSVGIGQISSEVPQNLSASRPQDRQFILSSKKLLLSDSGFYLCAWSVLTGGTDNYGYTFGSGTRLTVV.

The gene calls are TRBV6-5 and TRBJ1-1; TRBD1 agrees at 7 bases. This CDR3 is built from 13 residues. V lost 6 bases and J lost 6; bases outside the gene matches: 7. CDR1 and CDR2 from the germline V gene are MNHEY and SVGAGI. DNA of the CDR3: TGTGCCAGCAGCAGGGGGAAGGACGCTGAAGCTTTCTTT. It codes for CASSRGKDAEAFF.

The J gene is TRBJ1-1, the V gene TRBV5-6; D not resolved. With 1 base removed from V and 6 bases from J, the gap between germline ends came to 13 bases. Germline V lookup: CDR1 SGHDT, CDR2 YYEEEE. This CDR3 contains 14 residues. This CDR3 is CASSLWASKPEAFF. CDR3 nucleotides: TGTGCCAGCAGCTTGTGGGCCTCCAAACCTGAAGCTTTCTTT. Full variable domain (rest looked up from reference TRBV5-6 and TRBJ1-1): DAGVTQSPTHLIKTRGQQVTLRCSPKSGHDTVSWYQQALGQGPQFIFQYYEEEERQRGNFPDRFSGHQFPNYSSELNVNALLLGDSALYLCASSLWASKPEAFFGQGTRLTVV.

V gene TRBV7-9 combines with J gene TRBJ2-3, with 7 bases matching TRBD2. This CDR3 region has 14 residues. V gave up 1 base and J gave up 4 bases; unmatched junction bases: 2. CDR1 is SEHNR, CDR2 FQNEAQ, per germline (reference sequence). The CDR3 nucleotides read TGTGCCAGCAGCTTAGTCCGGGGGGCAGATACGCAGTATTTT. Its translation is CASSLVRGADTQYF.

The rearrangement joins TRBV27 to TRBJ2-5; D is perhaps TRBD2 (6 bases). V lost 0 bases and J lost 2, with 10 bases in between. The germline CDR1 and CDR2 sequences are MNHEY and SMNVEV (reference sequence). The CDR3 runs 15 residues. CDR3 in amino acids: CASSLSRGPQETQYF. Written as DNA, the CDR3 is TGTGCCAGCAGTTTATCGCGGGGCCCACAAGAGACCCAGTACTTC.

For this clone: The sample holds other DNA sequences that translate to the same CDR3. V gene TRBV7-2 combines with J gene TRBJ1-2; the D is unclear. Germline loops: CDR1 SGHTA, CDR2 FQGNSA. This CDR3 has 15 residues. Trimming pared 3 bases from V and 6 bases from J, leaving 17 bases between. The CDR3, as DNA: TGTGCCAGCAGCTTGAACAACGCCGGCCGGGATGGCTACACCTTC. The encoded protein is CASSLNNAGRDGYTF.

The chain carries TRBV5-4 and TRBJ2-2, with 7 bases identical to TRBD2. This CDR3 is 16 amino acids long. V was pared by 2 bases and J by 1 base, with 5 bases of the junction left unmatched. Germline V lookup: CDR1 SGHNT, CDR2 YYREEE (reference sequence). The CDR3 DNA reads TGTGCCAGCAGCTTCCCAAGCGGGGTGAACACCGGGGAGCTGTTTTTT. It translates to CASSFPSGVNTGELFF.

The chain recombines TRBV5-6 with TRBJ1-1; D perhaps matches TRBD1 (6 bases). V was shortened by 5 bases and J by 6 bases, with 29 bases between the two germline ends. Per germline, CDR1 SGHDT and CDR2 YYEEEE. The CDR3 totals 18 residues. Here the CDR3 DNA reads TGTGCCAGCAGGATCTCGGACCCACAGGGACCTAAAGAAGCTGAAGCTTTCTTT. This codes for CASRISDPQGPKEAEAFF.

This clone showed up just a few times. The J gene is TRBJ2-1, the V gene TRBV27; 9 nucleotides align to TRBD2. The germline gives CDR1 MNHEY, CDR2 SMNVEV (reference sequence). The CDR3 runs to 12 residues. V gave up 4 bases and J gave up 14 bases; unmatched junction bases: 6. The chain's CDR3 is CASSSAGGQEFF. In DNA, the CDR3 is TGTGCCAGCAGTTCCGCGGGGGGGCAGGAGTTCTTC.

V and J are TRBV29-1 and TRBJ2-3; 9 bases agree with TRBD2. V shed 1 base, J shed 5 bases, and the junction held 7 bases outside the gene matches. This CDR3 is built from 15 residues. In germline, CDR1 is SQVTM, CDR2 ANQGSEA. This chain's CDR3 is CSVEGAGGPGDTQYF. DNA for the CDR3: TGCAGCGTTGAAGGAGCGGGGGGTCCCGGAGATACGCAGTATTTT.